This record concerns one T cell receptor beta chain sequence. This clonotype was seen only once. Its target antigen remains unknown. Germline and junction disagree at one end, which may indicate a read error. Library preparation was by 5' RACE. The sequencing machine was an Illumina HiSeq 2000. A universal primer binding site was introduced by template switching, and a unique molecular identifier was present in the final cDNA, enabling accurate counting of TCR cDNA molecules. First-strand cDNA for TCR alpha and beta chains was synthesized from specific primers in the conserved constant-segment region. To control for contamination, every cDNA library carried two barcodes: a SMART-Mk sample barcode plus Illumina barcodes. TruSeq adapter sequences, together with Illumina sample barcodes, were added in two successive PCR steps. Sequencing of the TCR alpha and beta cDNA libraries was done on the Illumina HiSeq platform using custom primers. Per the source publication's procedure: MiGEC processed the raw reads to extract unique molecular identifiers, while MiXCR was used to determine the CDR3 positions. Recombination models were inferred per individual with the repgenHMM and IGoR tools using an EM algorithm. Shared clonotype analysis was performed with the tcR package in R, normalizing sharing by the product of cloneset sizes. Out-of-frame nonproductive sequences were analyzed to study raw recombination free of thymic and clonal selection effects. TCRdb reworked the public reads: Q25 trimming with fastp, MiXCR clone assembly, productive beta chains retained. Rows with one shared CDR3 protein collapse into an entry with the most common genes and DNA. These V and J calls derive from TCRdb rather than the authors' analysis. This sample lists approximately 1.8 million distinct CDR3 sequences; less than 40% were detected once. The top ten clones comprise around 0.3% of the sample.

The sample belongs to a study of identical twins (dated by TCRdb to the mid-2010s). Regarding the research as a whole: TCR alpha and beta repertoires from monozygotic twins, unrelated adults of various ages and cord blood were deep-sequenced to test whether fetal clonotypes persist. Replicate twin experiments were performed at different times using different library preparation protocols to rule out contamination. On the study overall, not on this receptor specifically: In beta out-of-frame sequences, excess twin sharing was weaker, because having fewer shared sequences lowered the signal-to-noise ratio. Compared with coincidental sharing between unrelated individuals, out-of-frame TCR alpha sequences shared between twins had an excess of sequences with low generation probability. Fewer insertions were carried by abundant cord blood beta clonotypes, a similar but weaker trend appeared in young adult naive repertoires, and no such trend appeared in memory repertoires. In monozygotic twins, recombination models systematically underestimated out-of-frame TCR alpha sharing, but the models matched the sharing seen between unrelated individuals. Conclusions relied on cross-sectional statistical analysis, since the same donors could not be followed over many years. Zero-insertion analyses could be partly confounded by invariant T cells such as MAIT and iNKT, although diverse VJ usage argued against such confounding for most clonotypes.

There are 15 amino acids in the CDR3, from cysteine to phenylalanine inclusive. The sequence is cut down to CDR3 DNA, 45 bases in frame from base 1. Sequences MNHEY (CDR1) and SVGAGI (CDR2) are obtained from the germline V gene. All donors were healthy Caucasians. The V gene is TRBV6-5 and the J gene is TRBJ2-7; the central 9 bases match TRBD1. The receptor was isolated from a newborn girl in good health. Sequencing was performed on cord blood. CDR3 sequence: CASSYTRDREYEQDF. The DNA is TGTGCCAGCAGTTACACGAGGGACAGGGAGTACGAGCAGGACTTC.